A single sample is the source of the 13 T cell receptor beta chains below, sequenced in a study of early T cells in non-severe SARS-CoV-2 infection. Using its own MiXCR run on the 5' RACE reads, TCRdb lists one record per CDR3 protein. The table records about 50,000 distinct CDR3 sequences, over 10% of them present only once. Input material: whole blood. These receptors originate from an adult who was a healthcare worker with PCR-confirmed SARS-CoV-2 infection or an uninfected control (not recorded which).

The chain recombines TRBV2 with TRBJ1-5; D not resolved. This CDR3 region has 12 residues. Trimming pared 6 bases from V and 3 bases from J, leaving 6 bases between. Germline V lookup: CDR1 SNHLY, CDR2 FYNNEI. This CDR3 reads CASRPINQPQHF. For the CDR3, the DNA is TGTGCCAGCAGACCGATCAATCAGCCCCAGCATTTT. Based on the CDR3 plus reference TRBV2 and TRBJ1-5, the full variable domain is EPEVTQTPSHQVTQMGQEVILRCVPISNHLYFYWYRQILGQKVEFLVSFYNNEISEKSEIFDDQFSVERPDGSNFTLKIRSTKLEDSAMYFCASRPINQPQHFGDGTRLSIL.

J is TRBJ2-1 and V is TRBV12-3 or TRBV12-4, with D perhaps TRBD1 or TRBD2 (5 bases each). There are 14 residues in the CDR3. Trimming took off 2 bases at V and 8 bases at J, with 13 bases between the two ends. DNA for the CDR3: TGTGCCAGCAGTTTAAATAGGGGACGCGATGAGCAGTTCTTC. Its protein is CASSLNRGRDEQFF.

This clonotype was picked up many times. CDR3 nucleotide sequence: TGTGCCAGCGGACGGACTAGCTCCTACAATGAGCAGTTCTTC. Amino acids: CASGRTSSYNEQFF. This chain links TRBV7-9 with TRBJ2-1; 7 bases fit TRBD2. Losses at the gene ends were 8 bases for V and 0 bases for J; bases not matched to a gene: 4. The CDR3 spans 14 residues. Germline values: CDR1 SEHNR, CDR2 FQNEAQ (reference sequence).

Many counts were recorded for this clonotype. This chain uses TRBV5-5 with TRBJ1-3, with D maybe TRBD1 (6 bases). The CDR3 is 20 amino acids. V was shortened by 2 bases and J by 0 bases, with 24 bases between the two germline ends. The V gene's germline CDR1 is SGHKS and CDR2 YYEKEE (reference sequence). CDR3 protein: CASSLYPGDRQPYSGNTIYF. The CDR3 DNA reads TGTGCCAGCAGCTTATATCCGGGAGACAGGCAGCCCTACTCTGGAAACACCATATATTTT.

This clonotype appeared many times. The chain is built from TRBV6-6 and TRBJ1-5; possibly TRBD1 for D (5 bases). V lost 0 bases, J lost 7 bases, and 13 bases lay in between. The CDR3 contains 15 residues. CDR1 and CDR2 from the germline V gene are MNHNY and SVGAGI (reference sequence). The CDR3 spells CASSYSWQGEQPQHF. DNA for the CDR3: TGTGCCAGCAGTTACTCTTGGCAGGGCGAACAGCCCCAGCATTTT.

This clonotype was seen repeatedly, ten times or more. This chain uses TRBV11-2 with TRBJ2-1; D uncertain. The CDR3 spans 14 residues. Trimming removed 3 bases from V and 9 bases from J, with 15 bases in between. Germline loops: CDR1 SGHAT, CDR2 FQNNGV. The CDR3 DNA is TGTGCCAGCAGCTTCCGTACTTTAGGAACTGAGCAGTTCTTC. Protein: CASSFRTLGTEQFF.

This clonotype showed up just a few times. The CDR3 reads CAWSRWLAGGDEQFF. In nucleotides, the CDR3 is TGTGCCTGGAGTCGATGGCTAGCGGGAGGGGACGAGCAGTTCTTC. This chain connects TRBV30 to TRBJ2-1; 12 bases are shared with TRBD2. In germline, CDR1 is GTSNPN, CDR2 SVGIG (reference sequence). Trimming cost V 2 bases and J 10 bases; bases outside gene matches: 9. The CDR3 has 15 amino acids.

The chain recombines TRBV20-1 with TRBJ1-1; a weak D match, TRBD1 (6 bases). The CDR3 spans 13 residues. The germline V gene has CDR1 DFQATT and CDR2 SNEGSKA (reference sequence). V was shortened by 6 bases and J by 0 bases, with 11 bases between the two germline ends. Here the CDR3 reads CSASGHMNTEAFF. As DNA, the CDR3 is TGCAGTGCGTCGGGACACATGAACACTGAAGCTTTCTTT.

This clonotype was counted at least ten times. The V gene is TRBV7-6, the J gene TRBJ2-2, with 10 bases aligning to TRBD2. This CDR3 is built from 16 residues. Losses at the gene ends were 3 bases for V and 1 base for J; bases not matched to a gene: 2. The germline CDR1 and CDR2 sequences are SGHVS and FNYEAQ. CDR3 in DNA: TGTGCCAGCAGCTTCAGGACTAGCGGGAACACCGGGGAGCTGTTTTTT. Protein sequence: CASSFRTSGNTGELFF.

This clonotype was detected ten times or more. The chain carries TRBV25-1 and TRBJ2-5; the D is unclear. CDR1 is MGHDK and CDR2 is SYGVNS in the germline V gene. The germline V and J ends were trimmed by 3 bases and 5 bases, with 4 bases remaining between them. The CDR3 has 11 amino acids. The CDR3 region has the DNA TGTGCCAGCAGTGATTTGGAGACCCAGTACTTC. This codes for CASSDLETQYF. The full variable domain, its missing parts supplied by reference TRBV25-1 and TRBJ2-5, is EADIYQTPRYLVIGTGKKITLECSQTMGHDKMYWYQQDPGMELHLIHYSYGVNSTEKGDLSSESTVSRIRTEHFPLTLESARPSHTSQYLCASSDLETQYFGPGTRLLVL.

This clonotype was observed many times. This chain connects TRBV20-1 to TRBJ2-5; 10 bases map to TRBD2. Germline CDR1 reads DFQATT; CDR2 reads SNEGSKA (reference sequence). CDR3 length equals 17 residues. V shed 6 bases and J 1 base; nucleotides not matched to a gene: 14. CDR3 region: CSARRIAGGNFQETQYF. CDR3 nucleotide sequence: TGCAGTGCCAGGCGAATAGCGGGGGGAAACTTCCAAGAGACCCAGTACTTC.

The CDR3 loop reads CSARVERRYEQYF. In DNA, the CDR3 is TGCAGTGCTAGAGTCGAACGGAGATACGAGCAGTACTTC. This rearrangement joins TRBV20-1 to TRBJ2-7; no firm D call. Trimming stripped 1 base from V and 4 bases from J, with 11 bases between. The CDR3 extends over 13 amino acids. CDR1 is DFQATT and CDR2 is SNEGSKA in the germline V gene (reference sequence).

Regarding this clonotype: In this CDR3 the conserved last residue, phenylalanine or tryptophan, is missing, so a read error is likely. J is TRBJ2-7 and V is TRBV12-3 or TRBV12-4; D possibly matches TRBD1 or TRBD2 (7 bases each). This CDR3 comprises 16 residues. V lost 4 bases and J lost 2, with 18 bases in between. The CDR3 loop is CASSSLQGGATYEQYS. CDR3 DNA: TGTGCCAGCAGTTCGCTGCAGGGGGGGGCCACCTACGAGCAGTACTCC.